One TCR beta chain is described in this entry. These data originate in a study of CD8 T cells in Susac syndrome. RNA in amounts of about 0.45 to 1 ug was reverse transcribed with random hexamers. An immunoSEQ multiplex PCR generated amplified TCR beta CDR3 products spanning 54 Vbeta and 13 Jbeta. TCRdb redid the calling of the immunoSEQ multiplex PCR reads with MiXCR, one entry per CDR3 protein. The sample lists around 79,000 distinct CDR3 sequences, 94% seen once, with approximately 0.49% in the top ten. Germline V gene data show CDR1 as SEHNR and CDR2 as FQNEAQ (reference sequence). V shed 10 bases, J shed 1 base, and the junction held 6 bases outside the gene matches. This CDR3 is 14 amino acids long.

The TCR originated in a human donor with Susac syndrome. The sample comprised CD8+ T cells from PBMCs. V usage is TRBV7-9 and J usage is TRBJ2-2, with TRBD1 matching over 7 bases. This CDR3 is CATRQGLNTGELFF. The CDR3 DNA follows: TGTGCCACCCGACAGGGTTTGAACACCGGGGAGCTGTTTTTT.